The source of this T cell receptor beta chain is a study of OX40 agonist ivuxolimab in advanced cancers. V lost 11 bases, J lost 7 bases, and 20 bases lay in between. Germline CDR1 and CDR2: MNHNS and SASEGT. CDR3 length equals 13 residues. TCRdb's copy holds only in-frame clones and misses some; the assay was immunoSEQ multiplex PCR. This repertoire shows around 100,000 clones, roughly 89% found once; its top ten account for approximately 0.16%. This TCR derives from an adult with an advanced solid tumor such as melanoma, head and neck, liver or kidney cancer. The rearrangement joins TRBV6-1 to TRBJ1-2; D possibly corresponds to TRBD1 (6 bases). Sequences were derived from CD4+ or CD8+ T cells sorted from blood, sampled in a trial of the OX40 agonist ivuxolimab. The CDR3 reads CAFFKRGGGGYTF. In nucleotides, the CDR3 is TGTGCCTTCTTCAAGCGAGGGGGAGGTGGCTACACCTTC.